This is a list of T cell receptor beta chains from one sample in a study of CD8 T cells in Susac syndrome. TCRdb analysed the immunoSEQ multiplex PCR reads with MiXCR anew, one entry per CDR3 protein. Among about 120,000 distinct CDR3 sequences listed, 85% to 95% were seen once. The sample was CD4+ T cells from PBMCs. The receptor set was obtained from a human donor in good health. CDR3s include the opening cysteine and the closing phenylalanine or tryptophan.

v_call	j_call	cdr3_aa
TRBV19	TRBJ1-5	CASSSQGSGQPQHF
TRBV12-3/TRBV12-4	TRBJ2-3	CASSKTSGGGRDTQYF
TRBV29-1	TRBJ2-3	CSVRDRVSDTQYF
TRBV6-5	TRBJ1-6	CASSSYRTATISSPLHF
TRBV11-2	TRBJ1-6	CASSTGQGDYSPLHF
TRBV20-1	TRBJ2-1	CSARDYDWDPTNEQFF
TRBV20-1	TRBJ2-1	CSARDVVAGIYNEQFF
TRBV5-6	TRBJ2-1	CASTHQGNEQFF
TRBV2	TRBJ2-3	CASRRGPATDTQYF
TRBV7-2	TRBJ2-7	CASSLAAGGAYEQYF
TRBV29-1	TRBJ2-1	CSAGLSDNEQFF
TRBV5-1	TRBJ2-1	CASSRDQNNEQFF
TRBV4-3	TRBJ1-2	CASSQDLVPRKYGYTF
TRBV29-1	TRBJ2-1	CSAQGQGYNEQFF
TRBV30	TRBJ2-7	CAWNYRGSGEQYF
TRBV7-8	TRBJ1-5	CASSLASTGNQPQHF
TRBV7-9	TRBJ1-1	CASSRGTGGHTEAFF
TRBV11-2	TRBJ2-1	CASSSLGAYNEQFF
TRBV5-1	TRBJ2-5	CASSTPPEETQYF
TRBV15	TRBJ1-1	CATSRDKVNTEAFF
TRBV9	TRBJ2-7	CASSPRGQGTEQYF
TRBV20-1	TRBJ2-3	CSAQGMAGPDTQYF
TRBV20-1	TRBJ2-1	CSAAPGLAGHNEQFF
TRBV24-1	TRBJ2-3	CATSVGENYDTQYF
TRBV6-1	TRBJ2-1	CASSESKDNEQFF
TRBV7-2	TRBJ2-3	CASSSSSGRGSDTQYF
TRBV7-9	TRBJ2-7	CASDRQGTEQYF
TRBV6-1	TRBJ2-2	CASSTFSGRDRNTGELFF
TRBV4-2	TRBJ2-3	CASSHVTPTSGLADTQYF
TRBV3-1	TRBJ2-2	CASSLLLHGGAGELFF
TRBV7-3	TRBJ2-1	CASSLRGGEYNEQFF
TRBV6-5	TRBJ2-1	CASSYDRGRWGNEQFF
TRBV7-8	TRBJ2-4	CASSSGKSVDKNIQYF
TRBV5-1	TRBJ2-5	CASSPGQGTEETQYF
TRBV28	TRBJ1-2	CASSTTDGYTF
TRBV30	TRBJ1-3	CAWTFEGRSGNTIYF
TRBV10-3	TRBJ2-5	CAISGGQGAAQETQYF
TRBV7-2	TRBJ2-1	CASSLERGSYNEQFF
TRBV11-1	TRBJ1-2	CASSGQGTYGYTF
TRBV5-1	TRBJ2-5	CASSYRQGATETQYF
TRBV3-1	TRBJ2-7	CASSQAGTAYEQYF
TRBV15	TRBJ1-5	CATSRDGNSGNQPQHF
TRBV11-2	TRBJ2-2	CASSLGRGAGELFF
TRBV5-5	TRBJ2-1	CASSFLIGGSTNEQFF
TRBV6-2/TRBV6-3	TRBJ1-2	CASSHQVPGYTF
TRBV5-4	TRBJ2-3	CASSPRLAGKDLRRTDTQYF